The present T cell receptor beta chain was sequenced within a study of cytomegalovirus exposure and HLA in healthy donors (dated by TCRdb to about 2017). With regard to the full study: In an earlier analysis of 587 of the donors, about 260 Gb of sequence data and about 110 million unique TCR beta sequences from 180 million or so T cells were reported. An early release covering some 640 HLA-typed donors comprised about 320 gigabases of sequencing data and roughly 86 million unique TCR sequences. The genetic ancestry cluster associated with self-reported Caucasian donors included 81% of the roughly 400 genotyped donors. The aim of the study was to test whether cataloging public T cell receptors could identify signatures of past pathogen exposure. The study used immunosequencing to profile the T cell repertoires of 600 to 850 subjects and linked those repertoires to cytomegalovirus serostatus. Along with the roughly 670-subject first cohort, a separate validation cohort of approximately 110 different subjects was used. High-throughput TCR immunosequencing, statistical association of individual TCRs with disease status, and machine learning were combined to predict cytomegalovirus infection status. To study patterns of TCR occurrence, a later analysis re-analyzed previously published TCR beta repertoires from 550 to 800 donors and added high-resolution HLA genotyping. Rather than using new phenotypic data, the later analysis identified candidate immune exposures from TCR beta sequences and from how often those sequences occurred across donors. To decide whether each TCR beta V gene segment behaved as functional or pseudogenic, an earlier analysis of nearly 600 of the donors relied on high-throughput TCR beta sequencing. Donor age, sex, ethnicity and CMV serostatus were collected together with the repertoire data. A later genetic analysis used genome-wide SNP genotypes for about 60% of the roughly 700 donors, treating that subset as a discovery cohort. All discovery cohort repertoires had been generated on a single sequencing platform. HLA typing covered class I and class II loci at four-digit resolution. The number of typed donors differed by locus: about 629-630 for A, B, C, DRB1 and DQB1; 522 for DQA1; some 610 for DPA1; and roughly 450 for DPB1. Because of strong linkage in the cohort, roughly five DR-DQ haplotypes were treated as single units for association and clustering. On average, around 240,000 unique TCR beta nucleotide sequences were sequenced per donor among some 420 genotyped donors of the cohort, with 15% to 20% of those sequences being non-productive. Paper-wide results and their limitations: Sequencing depth was assumed to be roughly uniform across donors in the presence/absence analyses, though that assumption may not hold. In vitro tests confirmed that three of the cytomegalovirus-associated TCR beta chains recognize cytomegalovirus antigens. Linkage disequilibrium might explain the correlated functional status among segregating V segments, but an unknown experimental factor could not be ruled out. Strong co-occurrence of HLA alleles, especially DR and DQ, made assigning TCR associations to individual alleles difficult. Because some donors lacked HLA typing at each locus, the association tests relied only on the typed subset. Compared with equally common non-associated chains, HLA-associated TCR beta chains in a later analysis were more clonally expanded and had lower generation probabilities. This cohort had only TCR beta chains sequenced, and the lack of alpha or paired-chain data limited which features could be detected. A later analysis associated about 18,000 TCR beta sequences with specific HLA alleles at a false discovery rate of 0.05. According to the authors, the approach could potentially be generalized to other disease states and immunological phenotypes. In a later analysis, TCR association rates were found to vary across HLA loci, with the most associated TCRs seen for DRB1 alleles and the fewest for HLA-C alleles. Immune exposure information for the cohort was limited to CMV serostatus. The study gave a list of roughly 150 TCR beta chains associated with cytomegalovirus. The classifier was reported to diagnose cytomegalovirus status with high specificity and sensitivity in both the original and validation cohorts. Some IMGT-functional V segments, including TRBV6-2 and TRBV6-3, could not be distinguished by the 87-base-pair reads and were therefore excluded. An association between a missense DCLRE1C variant and V-gene and J-gene trimming of TCR beta chains was found in a later genetic analysis and replicated in an independent cohort. According to a later genetic analysis, donors in an Asian-associated ancestry cluster had fewer N-insertions in productive TCRs than the approximately 630-donor mean. A group of highly shared sequence variants was considered likely to be a technical artifact of the sequencing pipeline. About 15 rarely observed V segments, including chromosome 9 orphons, were excluded from the earlier analysis of some 590 of the donors because counts were too low. Most TCR sequences were observed very rarely across donors, whereas some public TCRs were present in many individuals. A later analysis reported that several top co-occurrence clusters appeared linked to parvovirus B19, influenza, CMV and Epstein-Barr virus. Broadly in line with IMGT annotations, most TCR beta V segments showed up in productive rearrangements about 87% or about 30% of the time in an earlier analysis of a few hundred of the donors. A later analysis found that most CMV-associated TCR beta chains appeared HLA-restricted, with HLA associations seemingly driven largely by CMV exposure. A further reported finding was that TCR beta sequences accurately predicted the HLA-A and HLA-B alleles for most subjects in the first cohort.

In total, over 600 healthy bone marrow donors made up the cohort. Cohort members were all nominally healthy when sampled, although unrecorded immune exposures were likely present. The donor tested CMV seropositive and was one of the 289 seropositive cohort members. Every donor gave a peripheral blood sample, and the peripheral blood mononuclear cells from that sample were used for TCR beta sequencing. Genomic DNA was extracted from the blood cell samples with the Qiagen DNeasy Blood Extraction Kit. Looking up the germline V gene (reference sequence) yields CDR1 GTSNPN and CDR2 SVGIG. From cysteine to phenylalanine, the CDR3 is 16 amino acids long. The read is trimmed to its CDR3 DNA, 48 bases read in frame from base 1. V has 3 bases trimmed and J has 7 bases trimmed; junction bases matching no gene number 14. Library preparation employed the immunoSEQ multiplex PCR assay. The multiplex PCR relied on a mix of 60 forward primers for TCR Vbeta segments and 13 reverse primers for TCR Jbeta segments. The CDR3 region of rearranged TCR beta genes was amplified from genomic DNA by a multiplex PCR assay. The amplified TCR beta libraries were sequenced on the Illumina HiSeq System as 87-base-pair reads. Per the authors' processing: In a later analysis, roughly 80 million unique TCR beta chains were counted across the approximately 640 repertoires, and roughly 11 million of these chains were shared by at least two donors. A nearest-neighbor algorithm error-corrected the raw reads and collapsed the reads into unique sequences, merging closely related sequences to remove PCR and sequencing errors. Alignment of CDR3 sequences to IMGT reference sequences was used to assign V, D and J gene segments. Each retained sequence needed at least a six-nucleotide match to both a V gene segment and a J gene segment. Rearrangements were classified as productive when the CDR3 lacked stop codons and remained in frame with V and J, and all other rearrangements were classified as non-productive. Following IMGT convention, CDR3 was defined as the stretch from the second conserved V-encoded cysteine to the conserved J-encoded phenylalanine. In an earlier analysis of roughly 610 of the donors, sequences lacking an unambiguous match to a single V gene segment were excluded. An earlier analysis of roughly 590 of the donors called V segments functional above 56.7% productive rearrangements and segregating when the between-donor standard deviation exceeded 5%. A statistical classification framework was built for diagnosing cytomegalovirus status from the catalog of TCR beta chain sequences. In a later analysis, TCR nucleotide sequences were compared against IMGT/GENE-DB human TR gene sequences so that V and J genes could be assigned. Using the TCRdist pipeline, a later analysis assigned CDR3 sequences along with most-parsimonious VDJ recombination scenarios. In a later analysis, each TCR beta chain was defined by its CDR3 amino acid sequence together with its V-gene family, and reads lacking a unique V-gene family were excluded. In a later analysis, 450 to 600 highly shared, low-generation-probability nucleotide sequences were removed to address suspected cross-contamination and a sequencing artifact. In a later analysis, a clonal expansion index was calculated for each public chain from normalized within-repertoire ranks of inferred template counts. A later analysis computed generation probabilities with a VDJ recombination model fitted to out-of-frame rearrangements, and checked the results against IGoR. In a later analysis, TCR-TCR, TCR-HLA and TCR-CMV co-occurrence was scored with hypergeometric tests, and a repertoire-size bias correction was applied to TCR pairs. A later analysis estimated false discovery rates by permuting HLA or CMV assignments 20 times. A later analysis grouped co-occurring TCRs with DBSCAN, adding TCRdist sequence similarity when clustering within HLA-allele-positive subsets. Repertoires with fewer than 30,000 or more than 120,000 public chains, plus five repertoires with anomalous nucleotide sharing, were excluded from co-occurrence clustering. TCRdb stores this immuneACCESS table with in-frame sequences only. Part of the clones is absent; in the studies checked, under half of the shortfall reflects unresolved V genes, and no reason is known for the rest. The V and J calls and clone size were taken over from that table, and D and trimming were inferred from the DNA. This sample has 120,000 or so clones in its table, and about 8.6% of those were observed once. 6% to 7.5% of the sample is taken by the ten largest.

This clone was picked up a small number of times. The antigen it binds to is not known. No qualities accompany the bases; no much larger clone lies one base away. Recombination connected TRBV30 to TRBJ2-1; 8 central nucleotides agree with TRBD1. This receptor was taken from a woman aged 40-49 years in good health and CMV-seropositive. Source material: PBMCs. The CDR3 region reads CAWRDRKDRAGNEQFF. The nucleotide sequence reads TGTGCCTGGAGAGACCGTAAGGACAGGGCGGGGAATGAGCAGTTCTTC.